What follows are 21 T cell receptor beta chains derived from one specimen sequenced in a study of cytomegalovirus exposure and HLA in healthy donors. Use of 60 Vbeta and 13 Jbeta primers characterized the PCR. Using immunoSEQ multiplex PCR, the repertoire was profiled, and TCRdb retains in-frame clones only, with some absent. The sample has 150,000 or so clones; just under 80% are singletons. The sample consisted of PBMCs. The receptors here all came from a woman between 45 and 60 years old in good health and CMV-seropositive.

The gene calls are TRBV6-5 and TRBJ1-6, with 9 bases aligning to TRBD1. Unmatched junction bases numbered 6, after V lost 6 bases and J lost 9 bases. The CDR3 runs to 14 residues. Germline V gives CDR1 MNHEY, CDR2 SVGAGI. CDR3 in DNA: TGTGCCAGCAGCCAACAGGGGGCGCCTTCACCCCTCCACTTT. Protein product: CASSQQGAPSPLHF.

The chain combines TRBV6-5 with TRBJ1-2, with 9 positions matching TRBD1. The CDR3 extends over 14 amino acids. J gave up 7 bases and V 0 bases, and 3 bases lay outside the gene matches. The germline gives CDR1 MNHEY, CDR2 SVGAGI. The chain's CDR3 is CASSYSTGGSGYTF. The CDR3 coding sequence is TGTGCCAGCAGTTACTCGACAGGGGGAAGTGGCTACACCTTC.

This clone was picked up a small number of times. This sequence joins TRBV6-6 and TRBJ1-1; tentatively, D is TRBD1 (6 bases). CDR1 is MNHNY and CDR2 is SVGAGI in the germline V gene (reference sequence). There are 13 residues in the CDR3. Trimming removed 7 bases from V and 12 bases from J, with 21 bases in between. The CDR3 DNA reads TGTGCCAGCAATGATGACATGGGGGCTAGCCCTTTCTTT. As protein: CASNDDMGASPFF.

The chain combines TRBV28 with TRBJ1-6, with 8 bases fitting TRBD1. In germline, CDR1 is MDHEN, CDR2 SYDVKM. The CDR3 loop spans 16 amino acids. V was clipped by 6 bases and J by 7 bases; unmatched bases: 11. Here the CDR3 DNA reads TGTGCCAGCAGCCAACTCGGGACAGGTCAAAATTCACCCCTCCACTTT. Encoded protein: CASSQLGTGQNSPLHF. Full variable domain (remainder filled in from reference TRBV28 and TRBJ1-6): DVKVTQSSRYLVKRTGEKVFLECVQDMDHENMFWYRQDPGLGLRLIYFSYDVKMKEKGDIPEGYSVSREKKERFSLILESASTNQTSMYLCASSQLGTGQNSPLHFGNGTRLTVT.

The chain couples TRBV28 to TRBJ2-3, with 8 positions matching TRBD1. V was pared by 11 bases and J by 4 bases, with 11 bases of the junction left unmatched. This CDR3 has 14 amino acids. CDR1 MDHEN and CDR2 SYDVKM come from the germline V gene. CDR3 nucleotides: TGTGCCGCCGGACAGGGTCGGCTCCCAGATACGCAGTATTTT. Protein: CAAGQGRLPDTQYF. The full variable domain, completed using reference TRBV28 and TRBJ2-3, is DVKVTQSSRYLVKRTGEKVFLECVQDMDHENMFWYRQDPGLGLRLIYFSYDVKMKEKGDIPEGYSVSREKKERFSLILESASTNQTSMYLCAAGQGRLPDTQYFGPGTRLTVL.

The J gene is TRBJ2-1, the V gene TRBV30, with a possible D match to TRBD2 (6 bases). Per germline, CDR1 GTSNPN and CDR2 SVGIG (reference sequence). This CDR3 has 11 amino acids. V dropped 1 base and J dropped 8 bases, with 6 bases sitting between them. The CDR3 sequence: CAWSGGDEQFF. The CDR3 DNA follows: TGTGCCTGGAGTGGGGGGGATGAGCAGTTCTTC. The full variable domain, its missing parts supplied by reference TRBV30 and TRBJ2-1, is SQTIHQWPATLVQPVGSPLSLECTVEGTSNPNLYWYRQAAGRGLQLLFYSVGIGQISSEVPQNLSASRPQDRQFILSSKKLLLSDSGFYLCAWSGGDEQFFGPGTRLTVL.

V usage is TRBV4-3 and J usage is TRBJ1-5; D possibly corresponds to TRBD1 (6 bases). With 0 bases removed from V and 5 bases from J, the gap between germline ends came to 14 bases. Germline V gives CDR1 LGHNA, CDR2 YSLEER. The CDR3 is 16 amino acids. The CDR3 region is CASSQEYQGKDQPQHF. The CDR3 nucleotides are TGCGCCAGCAGCCAAGAATATCAGGGGAAGGATCAGCCCCAGCATTTT.

Here the CDR3 reads CSVERQGEETQYF. In nucleotides, the CDR3 is TGCAGCGTTGAGAGGCAAGGAGAAGAGACCCAGTACTTC. The chain is built from TRBV29-1 and TRBJ2-5, with D hard to call. The V and J ends lost 3 bases and 3 bases respectively, with 11 bases between them. This CDR3 spans 13 amino acids. Germline V gives CDR1 SQVTM, CDR2 ANQGSEA.

This clone was observed a handful of times. V usage is TRBV9 and J usage is TRBJ2-7; TRBD1 agrees at 10 bases. The V and J ends lost 1 base and 5 bases, in that order; junction bases with no gene match: 6. This CDR3 comprises 15 residues. Germline V gene sequence: CDR1 SGDLS, CDR2 YYNGEE. CDR3 coding DNA: TGTGCCAGCAGCGTAAGGGGGACAGGGGACGACGAGCAGTACTTC. As protein: CASSVRGTGDDEQYF. The variable domain in full, with the rest retrieved from reference TRBV9 and TRBJ2-7, is DSGVTQTPKHLITATGQRVTLRCSPRSGDLSVYWYQQSLDQGLQFLIQYYNGEERAKGNILERFSAQQFPDLHSELNLSSLELGDSALYFCASSVRGTGDDEQYFGPGTRLTVT.

The V call is TRBV19, the J call TRBJ2-1, with 8 bases identical to TRBD1. J lost 7 bases, V lost 6 bases, and 11 bases had no gene match. The CDR3 contains 15 residues. Germline assignment: CDR1 LNHDA and CDR2 SQIVND (reference sequence). For the CDR3, the DNA is TGTGCCAGTAGCAATACAGGGGGAAGGGGAAATGAGCAGTTCTTC. The encoded protein is CASSNTGGRGNEQFF.

The chain employs TRBV28 and TRBJ1-5, with D possibly TRBD1 on 6 matching bases. The V end lost 2 bases, the J end lost 2 bases, and 10 bases lay between the germline ends. The CDR3 totals 15 residues. Germline CDR1 and CDR2: MDHEN and SYDVKM. As DNA, the CDR3 is TGTGCCAGCAGTTTACAGGGGCCGGGCAATCAGCCCCAGCATTTT. Its protein product is CASSLQGPGNQPQHF.

The chain has TRBV10-3 and TRBJ1-2, with 9 bases lining up with TRBD1. Germline CDR1 is ENHRY and CDR2 is SYGVKD. V shed 7 bases and J 5 bases; nucleotides not matched to a gene: 5. This CDR3 contains 13 residues. CDR3 nucleotides: TGTGCCATCAAGGGGGACAGGGAATATGGCTACACCTTC. It yields the protein CAIKGDREYGYTF.

The chain uses TRBV6-6 and TRBJ1-4; no reliable D call. Trimming pared 7 bases from V and 6 bases from J, leaving 15 bases between. From germline, CDR1 is MNHNY and CDR2 SVGAGI (reference sequence). This CDR3 has 14 amino acids. The CDR3 nucleotides are TGTGCCAGCAAGTTAACAGCCTGGGATGAAAAACTGTTTTTT. As protein: CASKLTAWDEKLFF.

This chain links TRBV7-2 with TRBJ2-7; 8 positions agree with TRBD1. The junction had 7 bases not matched to a gene; V was cut back by 5 bases and J by 1 base. There are 15 residues in the CDR3. The germline gives CDR1 SGHTA, CDR2 FQGNSA. Here the CDR3 reads CASSPRRDRSYEQYF. DNA for the CDR3: TGTGCCAGCAGCCCCAGACGGGACAGGTCCTACGAGCAGTACTTC. Together with reference TRBV7-2 and TRBJ2-7, the CDR3 gives the full variable domain: GAGVSQSPSNKVTEKGKDVELRCDPISGHTALYWYRQSLGQGLEFLIYFQGNSAPDKSGLPSDRFSAERTGGSVSTLTIQRTQQEDSAVYLCASSPRRDRSYEQYFGPGTRLTVT.

Details on this clone: A read error may produce the germline difference seen at one junction end. The genes are TRBV7-7 and TRBJ2-1, with D unclear. This CDR3 comprises 13 residues. Germline-derived CDR1 and CDR2 are SSHAT and FNYEAQ (reference sequence). CDR3 sequence (DNA): TGTGCTAGCAGCTCCCGGGTCGGGAATGAGCAGTTCTTC. Translation gives CASSSRVGNEQFF.

This rearrangement joins TRBV10-3 to TRBJ1-2; D unresolved. The CDR3 is 13 residues long. Trimming took 0 bases from V and 3 from J, leaving 5 bases between them. Germline V gene data show CDR1 as ENHRY and CDR2 as SYGVKD. CDR3 nucleotide sequence: TGTGCCATCAGTGAGTCCAGTGACTATGGCTACACCTTC. Amino acids: CAISESSDYGYTF.

In this sample, this clone turned up once. The genes are TRBV28 and TRBJ1-1; D is undetermined. This CDR3 has 15 amino acids. The germline CDR1 and CDR2 sequences are MDHEN and SYDVKM. V lost 6 bases, J lost 0 bases, and 14 bases lay in between. The CDR3, as DNA: TGTGCCAGCAGGCCGGCCCGGGTGTTGAACACTGAAGCTTTCTTT. Translation: CASRPARVLNTEAFF. Variable domain in full (rest from reference TRBV28 and TRBJ1-1): DVKVTQSSRYLVKRTGEKVFLECVQDMDHENMFWYRQDPGLGLRLIYFSYDVKMKEKGDIPEGYSVSREKKERFSLILESASTNQTSMYLCASRPARVLNTEAFFGQGTRLTVV.

This clone has just a few counts. The gene calls are TRBV5-4 and TRBJ1-2, with D perhaps TRBD1 (5 bases). V lost 5 bases to trimming and J lost 3 bases, with 17 bases between them. CDR1 is SGHNT and CDR2 is YYREEE in the germline V gene (reference sequence). This CDR3 spans 15 amino acids. This chain's CDR3 is CASSPQEFIDYGYTF. The CDR3 nucleotides are TGTGCCAGCAGTCCACAGGAATTCATCGACTATGGCTACACCTTC.

The V call is TRBV15, the J call TRBJ2-5, with a weak D call TRBD1 (6 bases). Trimming left V 3 bases short and J 0 bases short, with 11 bases between. The germline CDR1 and CDR2 sequences are LNHNV and YYDKDF (reference sequence). The CDR3 has 15 residues. The CDR3 reads CATSRETGYQETQYF. The CDR3 DNA is TGTGCCACCAGCAGGGAAACAGGGTACCAAGAGACCCAGTACTTC. Full variable domain (outside the CDR3, taken from reference TRBV15 and TRBJ2-5): DAMVIQNPRYQVTQFGKPVTLSCSQTLNHNVMYWYQQKSSQAPKLLFHYYDKDFNNEADTPDNFQSRRPNTSFCFLDIRSPGLGDTAMYLCATSRETGYQETQYFGPGTRLLVL.

The rearrangement joins TRBV5-6 to TRBJ2-5; 7 nucleotides match TRBD2. J lost 5 bases, V lost 0 bases, and 7 bases had no gene match. The CDR3 contains 15 residues. Germline CDR1 SGHDT, CDR2 YYEEEE. The CDR3 loop reads CASSLASGKGETQYF. The DNA of the CDR3 is TGTGCCAGCAGCTTGGCTAGCGGCAAGGGGGAGACCCAGTACTTC.

The chain links TRBV5-1 to TRBJ2-3; D might be TRBD2 (6 bases). CDR3 size: 14 residues. Trimming cost V 1 base and J 6 bases, with 12 bases left between them. In germline, CDR1 is SGHRS, CDR2 YFSETQ. The CDR3 protein is CASSLLPGEDTQYF. The CDR3 bases are TGCGCCAGCAGCTTGTTACCGGGAGAGGATACGCAGTATTTT.